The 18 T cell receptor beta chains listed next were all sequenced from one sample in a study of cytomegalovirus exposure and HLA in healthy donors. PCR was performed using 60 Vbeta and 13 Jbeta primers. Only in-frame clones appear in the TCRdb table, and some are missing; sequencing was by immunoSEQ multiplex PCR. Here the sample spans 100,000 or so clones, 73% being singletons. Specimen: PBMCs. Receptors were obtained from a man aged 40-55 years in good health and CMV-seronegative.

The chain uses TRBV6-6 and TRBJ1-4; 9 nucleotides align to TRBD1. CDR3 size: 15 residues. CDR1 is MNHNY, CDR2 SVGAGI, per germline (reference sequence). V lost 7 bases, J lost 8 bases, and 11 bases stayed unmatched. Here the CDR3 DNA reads TGTGCCAGCAACGGCGGGACAGGGAACGGGGAAAAACTGTTTTTT. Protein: CASNGGTGNGEKLFF.

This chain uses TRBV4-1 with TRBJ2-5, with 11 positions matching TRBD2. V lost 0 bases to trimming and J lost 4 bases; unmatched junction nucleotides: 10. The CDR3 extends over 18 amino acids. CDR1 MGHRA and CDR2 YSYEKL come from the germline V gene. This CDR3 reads CASSQDRLLAGGVETQYF. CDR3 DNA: TGCGCCAGCAGCCAAGATCGTCTGCTAGCGGGGGGAGTAGAGACCCAGTACTTC.

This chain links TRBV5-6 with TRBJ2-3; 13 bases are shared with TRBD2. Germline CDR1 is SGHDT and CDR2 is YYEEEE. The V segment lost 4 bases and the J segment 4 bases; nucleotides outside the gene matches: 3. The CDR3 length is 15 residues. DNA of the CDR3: TGTGCCAGCAGCGTAACTAGCGGGGGGGCAGATACGCAGTATTTT. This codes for CASSVTSGGADTQYF. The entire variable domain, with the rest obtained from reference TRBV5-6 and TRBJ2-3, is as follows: DAGVTQSPTHLIKTRGQQVTLRCSPKSGHDTVSWYQQALGQGPQFIFQYYEEEERQRGNFPDRFSGHQFPNYSSELNVNALLLGDSALYLCASSVTSGGADTQYFGPGTRLTVL.

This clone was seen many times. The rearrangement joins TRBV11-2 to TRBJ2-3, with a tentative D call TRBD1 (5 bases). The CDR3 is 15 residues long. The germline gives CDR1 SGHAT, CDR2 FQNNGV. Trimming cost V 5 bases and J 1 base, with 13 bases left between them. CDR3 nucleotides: TGTGCCAGCAGCCTAAGCCAACAGGGCACAGATACGCAGTATTTT. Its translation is CASSLSQQGTDTQYF.

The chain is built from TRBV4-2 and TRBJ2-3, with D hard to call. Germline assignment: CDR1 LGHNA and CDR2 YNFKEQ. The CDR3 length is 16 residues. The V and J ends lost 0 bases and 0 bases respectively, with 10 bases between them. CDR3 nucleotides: TGTGCCAGCAGCCAAGAGTCGGGTAGCAGCACAGATACGCAGTATTTT. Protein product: CASSQESGSSTDTQYF.

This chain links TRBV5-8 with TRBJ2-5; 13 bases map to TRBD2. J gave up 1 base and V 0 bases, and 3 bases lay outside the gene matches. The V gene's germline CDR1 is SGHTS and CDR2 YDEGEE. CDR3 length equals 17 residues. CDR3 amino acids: CASSLATSGGAQETQYF. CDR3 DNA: TGTGCCAGCAGCTTGGCAACTAGCGGGGGGGCCCAAGAGACCCAGTACTTC.

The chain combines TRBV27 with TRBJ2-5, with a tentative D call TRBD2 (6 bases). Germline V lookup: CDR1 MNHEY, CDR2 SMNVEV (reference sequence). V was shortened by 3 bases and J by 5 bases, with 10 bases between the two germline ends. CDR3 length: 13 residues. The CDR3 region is CASSFTSTETQYF. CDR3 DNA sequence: TGTGCCAGCAGTTTCACTAGCACGGAGACCCAGTACTTC.

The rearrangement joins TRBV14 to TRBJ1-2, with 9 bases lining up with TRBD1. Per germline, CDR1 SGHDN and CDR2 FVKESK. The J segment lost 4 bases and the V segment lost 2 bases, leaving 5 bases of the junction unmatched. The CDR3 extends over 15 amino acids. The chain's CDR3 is CASSQLTGGFYGYTF. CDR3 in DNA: TGTGCCAGCAGCCAACTCACAGGGGGCTTCTATGGCTACACCTTC.

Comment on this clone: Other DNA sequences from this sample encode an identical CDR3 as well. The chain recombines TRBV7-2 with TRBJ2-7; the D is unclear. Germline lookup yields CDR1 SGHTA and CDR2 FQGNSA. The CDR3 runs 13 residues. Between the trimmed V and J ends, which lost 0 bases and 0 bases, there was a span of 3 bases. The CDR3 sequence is CASSLARSYEQYF. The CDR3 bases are TGTGCCAGCAGCTTAGCGCGCTCCTACGAGCAGTACTTC.

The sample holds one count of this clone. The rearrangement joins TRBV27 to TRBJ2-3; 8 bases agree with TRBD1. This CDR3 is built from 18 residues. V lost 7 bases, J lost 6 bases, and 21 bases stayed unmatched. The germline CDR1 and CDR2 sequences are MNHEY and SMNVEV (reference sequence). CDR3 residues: CASMSDTFPGGLGDTQYF. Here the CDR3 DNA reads TGTGCCAGCATGAGTGATACCTTTCCAGGGGGCCTCGGGGATACGCAGTATTTT.

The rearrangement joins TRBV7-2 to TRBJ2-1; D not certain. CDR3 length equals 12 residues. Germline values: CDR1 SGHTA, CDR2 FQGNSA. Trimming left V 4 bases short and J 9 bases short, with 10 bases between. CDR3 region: CASSYLKREQFF. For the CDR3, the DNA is TGTGCCAGCAGCTACCTAAAGCGTGAGCAGTTCTTC.

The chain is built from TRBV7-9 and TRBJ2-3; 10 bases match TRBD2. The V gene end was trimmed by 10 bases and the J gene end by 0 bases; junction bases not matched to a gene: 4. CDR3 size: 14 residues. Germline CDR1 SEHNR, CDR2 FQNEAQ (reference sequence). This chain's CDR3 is CAIERGGSTDTQYF. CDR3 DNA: TGTGCCATCGAGCGGGGGGGGAGCACAGATACGCAGTATTTT.

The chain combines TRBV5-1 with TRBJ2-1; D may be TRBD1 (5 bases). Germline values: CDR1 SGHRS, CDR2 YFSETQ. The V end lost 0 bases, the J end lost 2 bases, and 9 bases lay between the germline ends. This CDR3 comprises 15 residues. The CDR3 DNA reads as TGCGCCAGCAGCTTGGGTCTAGGGGCCTACAATGAGCAGTTCTTC. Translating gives CASSLGLGAYNEQFF.

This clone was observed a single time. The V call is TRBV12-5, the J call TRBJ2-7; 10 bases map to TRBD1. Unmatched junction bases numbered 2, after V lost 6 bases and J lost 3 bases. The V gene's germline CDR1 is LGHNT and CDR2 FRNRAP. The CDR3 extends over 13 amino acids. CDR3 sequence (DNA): TGTGCTAGTGGCTGGGACAGGGGCTACGAGCAGTACTTC. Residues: CASGWDRGYEQYF.

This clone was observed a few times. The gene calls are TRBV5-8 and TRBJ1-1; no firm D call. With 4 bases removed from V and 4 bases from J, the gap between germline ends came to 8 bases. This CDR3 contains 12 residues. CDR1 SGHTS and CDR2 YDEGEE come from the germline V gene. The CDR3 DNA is TGTGCCAGCAGCCCCGGTTTCACTGAAGCTTTCTTT. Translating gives CASSPGFTEAFF.

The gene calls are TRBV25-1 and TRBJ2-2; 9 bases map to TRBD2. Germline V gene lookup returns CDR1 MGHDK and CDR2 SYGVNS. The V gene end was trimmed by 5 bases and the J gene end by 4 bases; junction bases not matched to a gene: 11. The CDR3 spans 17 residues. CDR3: CASSTPAGGARTGELFF. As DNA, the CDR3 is TGTGCCAGCAGTACCCCCGCGGGGGGGGCCCGCACCGGGGAGCTGTTTTTT.

The CDR3 sequence is CSVPVGGGQSYEQYF. The CDR3 region has the DNA TGCAGCGTCCCCGTAGGCGGAGGACAGAGCTACGAGCAGTACTTC. V usage is TRBV29-1 and J usage is TRBJ2-7; the D gene is possibly TRBD1 (6 bases). Germline V gene sequence: CDR1 SQVTM, CDR2 ANQGSEA. The CDR3 runs 15 residues. V lost 6 bases and J 3 bases, leaving 21 bases between the germline ends.

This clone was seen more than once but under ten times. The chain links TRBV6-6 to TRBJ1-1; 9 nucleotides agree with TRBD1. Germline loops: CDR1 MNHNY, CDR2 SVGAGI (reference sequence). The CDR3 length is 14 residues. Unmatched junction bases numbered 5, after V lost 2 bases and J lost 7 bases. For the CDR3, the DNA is TGTGCCAGCAGTTACGTGGACAGGGGAGGTGAAGCTTTCTTT. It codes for CASSYVDRGGEAFF.